One and the same sample provided the 16 T cell receptor beta chains below, sequenced in a study of a mutant IDH1 vaccine in newly diagnosed glioma. Clones were read by immunoSEQ multiplex PCR, and TCRdb kept only the in-frame ones, dropping some. The table lists around 78,000 clones, around 90% of them singletons. Regarding time point: week 5, during vaccination. One vaccine dose held 300 ug of mutant IDH1 20-mer peptide and came with topical imiquimod. Their antigens remain unidentified. The sample here was PBMCs, taken from a glioma patient whose treatment included an IDH1 peptide vaccine. These receptors came from a woman between 45 and 65 years old with glioma.

The chain uses TRBV28 and TRBJ2-3; 11 bases fit TRBD1. This CDR3 has 16 residues. The germline V gene has CDR1 MDHEN and CDR2 SYDVKM. V lost 5 bases and J lost 6; bases outside the gene matches: 10. The CDR3 DNA is TGTGCCAGCAGTGCGGACAGGGGGCCCTTTTTGGATACGCAGTATTTT. Translating gives CASSADRGPFLDTQYF.

V usage is TRBV5-1 and J usage is TRBJ2-1; D remains ambiguous. V was trimmed by 0 bases and J by 4 bases, leaving 14 bases between them. CDR1 SGHRS and CDR2 YFSETQ come from the germline V gene. This CDR3 contains 16 residues. Written as DNA, the CDR3 is TGCGCCAGCAGCTTGGCTCCCCAGAATGCTTACAATGAGCAGTTCTTC. Its protein product is CASSLAPQNAYNEQFF.

The chain employs TRBV18 and TRBJ1-2, with 9 bases lining up with TRBD1. Germline loops: CDR1 KGHSH, CDR2 LQKENI. With V trimmed by 0 bases and J by 7 bases, 6 bases remained unmatched. There are 15 residues in the CDR3. The CDR3 loop is CASSPPRTGAAGYTF. The CDR3 nucleotides read TGTGCCAGCTCACCACCGAGGACAGGGGCCGCTGGCTACACCTTC.

The chain uses TRBV27 and TRBJ2-7; TRBD2 might be the D (5 bases). This CDR3 spans 13 amino acids. The V and J ends lost 6 bases and 2 bases respectively, with 11 bases between them. In germline, CDR1 is MNHEY, CDR2 SMNVEV (reference sequence). This CDR3 is CASRVHGAYEQYF. The DNA of the CDR3 is TGTGCCAGCAGAGTCCACGGGGCCTACGAGCAGTACTTC.

This clone was seen once. The chain is built from TRBV30 and TRBJ2-5; D gene uncertain. Germline V gene lookup returns CDR1 GTSNPN and CDR2 SVGIG (reference sequence). The CDR3 length is 12 residues. The V end lost 1 base, the J end lost 5 bases, and 8 bases lay between the germline ends. Here the CDR3 reads CAWSGERETQYF. In DNA form, the CDR3 reads TGTGCCTGGAGTGGGGAACGGGAGACCCAGTACTTC.

This clone was recorded once. The chain joins TRBV19 to TRBJ1-1; 8 bases are shared with TRBD1. The CDR3 is 15 amino acids. After removal of 7 bases from V and 2 bases from J, the junction contained 9 bases not matched to a gene. Germline V gene data show CDR1 as LNHDA and CDR2 as SQIVND (reference sequence). CDR3 in DNA: TGTGCCAGTAAGAGAGACCAGGGGGCTAACACTGAAGCTTTCTTT. It encodes CASKRDQGANTEAFF.

The chain combines TRBV12-5 with TRBJ2-6; D is unresolved. CDR1 is LGHNT and CDR2 is FRNRAP in the germline V gene. This CDR3 is built from 14 residues. V gave up 5 bases and J gave up 0 bases, with 5 bases separating them. This CDR3 is CASGTNSGANVLTF. Written as DNA, the CDR3 is TGTGCTAGTGGTACAAACTCTGGGGCCAACGTCCTGACTTTC.

The chain combines TRBV29-1 with TRBJ2-1; no definite D call. Trimming took off 0 bases at V and 0 bases at J, with 9 bases between the two ends. Germline values: CDR1 SQVTM, CDR2 ANQGSEA. This CDR3 contains 15 residues. DNA for the CDR3: TGCAGCGTTGAAGAGCAGCCCAGCTCCTACAATGAGCAGTTCTTC. As protein: CSVEEQPSSYNEQFF.

This chain links TRBV5-1 with TRBJ1-1; 7 nucleotides align to TRBD1. Germline values: CDR1 SGHRS, CDR2 YFSETQ. V was pared by 0 bases and J by 5 bases, with 4 bases of the junction left unmatched. The CDR3 is made up of 14 amino acids. DNA of the CDR3: TGCGCCAGCAGCTTGGGACAGGGAGGGACTGAAGCTTTCTTT. This encodes CASSLGQGGTEAFF.

The table lists this clone with a few counts. The chain couples TRBV27 to TRBJ1-1, with TRBD1 as a possible D gene (6 bases). CDR1 is MNHEY, CDR2 SMNVEV, per germline (reference sequence). Trimming removed 2 bases at V and 8 bases at J, with 12 bases between. CDR3 length: 13 residues. CDR3: CASSLERGGEAFF. The CDR3 DNA reads as TGTGCCAGCAGTTTAGAGAGAGGGGGAGAAGCTTTCTTT.

The chain joins TRBV19 to TRBJ1-2, with D hard to call. The CDR3 runs 14 residues. The V end was cut by 1 base, the J end by 2 bases, with 8 bases between. Germline V gene data show CDR1 as LNHDA and CDR2 as SQIVND (reference sequence). CDR3 sequence: CASSIVPANYGYTF. Written as DNA, the CDR3 is TGTGCCAGTAGTATAGTCCCAGCAAACTATGGCTACACCTTC.

This clone is a singleton in its sample. CDR3 loop: CASSPNRDEQYF. Here the CDR3 DNA reads TGTGCCAGCAGCCCGAACCGGGACGAGCAGTACTTC. The J gene is TRBJ2-7, the V gene TRBV11-2; no reliable D call. V was clipped by 5 bases and J by 5 bases, with 10 bases between them. In germline, CDR1 is SGHAT, CDR2 FQNNGV. CDR3 length: 12 residues.

As regards this clone: A junction boundary mismatches the germline segment, possibly from a read error. The rearrangement links TRBV7-3 to TRBJ2-4; TRBD1 matches 8 bases. In germline, CDR1 is SGHTA, CDR2 FQGTGA. The CDR3 is made up of 13 amino acids. The CDR3: CASSLDGQGRMHF. CDR3 DNA sequence: TGTGCCAGCAGCTTAGATGGACAGGGTAGGATGCACTTC.

The count of this clone is one. J is TRBJ2-2 and V is TRBV9; D remains unclear. With 3 bases removed from V and 3 bases from J, the gap between germline ends came to 6 bases. Germline CDR1 and CDR2: SGDLS and YYNGEE. The CDR3 contains 13 residues. CDR3 in DNA: TGTGCCAGCAGCGCGTATGACACCGGGGAGCTGTTTTTT. Amino acid sequence: CASSAYDTGELFF. The whole variable domain, filled in from reference TRBV9 and TRBJ2-2, reads DSGVTQTPKHLITATGQRVTLRCSPRSGDLSVYWYQQSLDQGLQFLIQYYNGEERAKGNILERFSAQQFPDLHSELNLSSLELGDSALYFCASSAYDTGELFFGEGSRLTVL.

V usage is TRBV7-9 and J usage is TRBJ2-5; TRBD1 matches at 10 bases. CDR1 and CDR2 (germline): SEHNR, FQNEAQ (reference sequence). The CDR3 length is 16 residues. Trimming at V came to 5 bases and at J to 3 bases, leaving 9 bases not matched to a gene. This CDR3 reads CASSPPLGQGKETQYF. Written as DNA, the CDR3 is TGTGCCAGCAGCCCCCCCCTGGGACAGGGGAAAGAGACCCAGTACTTC. Drawing the rest from reference TRBV7-9 and TRBJ2-5, the complete variable domain is DTGVSQNPRHKITKRGQNVTFRCDPISEHNRLYWYRQTLGQGPEFLTYFQNEAQLEKSRLLSDRFSAERPKGSFSTLEIQRTEQGDSAMYLCASSPPLGQGKETQYFGPGTRLLVL.

This clone is a singleton in its sample. The chain uses TRBV7-6 and TRBJ2-1; D is uncertain. From germline, CDR1 is SGHVS and CDR2 FNYEAQ. The CDR3 is made up of 16 amino acids. Trimming cost V 5 bases and J 4 bases, with 18 bases left between them. CDR3 residues: CASSARPPGYYNEQFF. The CDR3 region has the DNA TGTGCCAGCAGCGCCCGCCCCCCTGGGTATTACAATGAGCAGTTCTTC.